This T cell receptor (beta chain) was found in a study of T cells in Graves' hyperthyroidism and ophthalmopathy. At the level of the study: Peripheral blood was obtained at initial diagnosis, preceding any treatment.

Findings and limits, study-wide: In the blood, most expanded thyroid clonotypes above 0.001 appeared as well.

V was pared by 9 bases and J by 0 bases, with 4 bases of the junction left unmatched. The CDR3 is made up of 13 amino acids. Per germline, CDR1 MDHEN and CDR2 SYDVKM. Any patient presenting with uncontrolled infection, other autoimmune disease, pregnancy or lactation was left out. Diagnosing involved the use of clinical symptoms, serum thyroxine and TRAb, thyroid ultrasound and orbital computed tomography. In its sample, this clonotype was seen many times. Its antigen is still unknown. There were TCR beta CDR3 regions amplified from RNA transcripts. Using the HTBI primer set, a first-round RT-PCR was run on the TCR CDR3. MiXCR, run by TCRdb on the multiplex PCR reads, gives a single entry per CDR3 protein. The repertoire holds 700,000 or so distinct CDR3 sequences, with around 15% as singletons.

Material: blood. The sequence came from a woman in her forties or fifties with Graves' ophthalmopathy. The chain recombines TRBV28 with TRBJ2-7; 8 nucleotides agree with TRBD1. CDR3 sequence: CASTGGSSYEQYF. CDR3 DNA sequence: TGTGCCAGTACAGGGGGTAGCTCCTACGAGCAGTACTTC.